This T cell receptor (beta chain) was captured by sequencing in a study of T-cell reconstitution after alpha-beta-depleted transplantation in children. Study-level results: After transplant, at about two months, alpha-beta T cells were reportedly derived from several hundred expanded graft clones.

Regarding this clonotype: Its antigen remains unidentified.

Unique molecular identifiers were used to barcode this TCRbeta library. TCRdb used MiXCR to reprocess the PCR reads, holding one entry per CDR3 protein. The sample gives more than 200,000 distinct CDR3 sequences, roughly a quarter of which show up once; less than 3.5% is in the top ten. V lost 4 bases, J lost 5 bases, and 8 bases lay in between. The germline CDR1 and CDR2 sequences are SGHDN and FVKESK. The CDR3 has 12 amino acids. The clonotype was recovered from a girl aged 2 to 10 with Fanconi anemia, due to receive a stem cell transplant. The chain is built from TRBV14 and TRBJ2-5; a weak D match, TRBD2 (5 bases). The sample here was PBMCs, taken before TCRalphabeta/CD19-depleted stem cell transplant. The CDR3 region is CASSRGWETQYF. CDR3 nucleotide sequence: TGTGCCAGCAGCCGAGGGTGGGAGACCCAGTACTTC. The full variable domain, rest sourced from reference TRBV14 and TRBJ2-5, is EAGVTQFPSHSVIEKGQTVTLRCDPISGHDNLYWYRRVMGKEIKFLLHFVKESKQDESGMPNNRFLAERTGGTYSTLKVQPAELEDSGVYFCASSRGWETQYFGPGTRLLVL.